Following are 18 T cell receptor beta chains from one sample sequenced in a study of blood T cell repertoires in COVID-19. The table came from immunoSEQ multiplex PCR; TCRdb's copy has only in-frame clones and leaves some out. The data hold 60,000 to 90,000 clones, with over 65% observed a single time. Source material: peripheral blood. Every receptor here comes from a human donor with acute or convalescent COVID-19. The donor label of this sample is uncertain.

The rearrangement joins TRBV6-4 to TRBJ2-1; D may be TRBD1 (5 bases). The CDR3 is made up of 13 amino acids. The germline CDR1 and CDR2 sequences are MRHNA and SNTAGT. Trimming stripped 5 bases from V and 8 bases from J, with 13 bases between. This chain's CDR3 is CASSPEWGDEQFF. The CDR3, as DNA: TGTGCCAGCAGTCCGGAGTGGGGCGATGAGCAGTTCTTC.

This sequence joins TRBV7-9 and TRBJ2-3; D unclear. The CDR3 is 16 residues long. Germline lookup yields CDR1 SEHNR and CDR2 FQNEAQ (reference sequence). V was pared by 5 bases and J by 2 bases, with 17 bases between. The DNA for the CDR3 is TGTGCCAGCAGCCATCCCATGATACTCAACACAGATACGCAGTATTTT. The encoded protein is CASSHPMILNTDTQYF.

The V and J genes are TRBV10-3 and TRBJ1-5; no clear D. V lost 6 bases to trimming and J lost 5 bases, with 14 bases between them. CDR1 and CDR2 from the germline V gene are ENHRY and SYGVKD. CDR3 length equals 14 residues. In DNA, the CDR3 is TGTGCCATCAGACCCGACAAGTCGGATCAGCCCCAGCATTTT. This codes for CAIRPDKSDQPQHF.

The chain is built from TRBV24-1 and TRBJ2-1; no clear D. The germline V gene encodes CDR1 KGHDR and CDR2 SFDVKD. V shed 4 bases and J shed 7 bases, with 13 bases lying between them. This CDR3 comprises 14 residues. CDR3 coding DNA: TGTGCCACCAGTGAGTCCGGGTCACTGAATGAGCAGTTCTTC. Translating it yields CATSESGSLNEQFF.

This clone was counted a single time. This chain links TRBV6-5 with TRBJ1-2, with D maybe TRBD1 (6 bases). This CDR3 spans 14 amino acids. Germline CDR1 reads MNHEY; CDR2 reads SVGAGI. Trimming took off 9 bases at V and 4 bases at J, with 18 bases between the two ends. The CDR3 reads CASNEQGGGYGYTF. Written as DNA, the CDR3 is TGTGCCAGTAACGAACAGGGCGGCGGCTATGGCTACACCTTC.

By share of the sample, this clone is medium-sized. The chain employs TRBV6-1 and TRBJ1-6; 7 positions match TRBD1. Germline CDR1 is MNHNS and CDR2 is SASEGT. V shed 4 bases, J shed 0 bases, and the junction held 6 bases outside the gene matches. The CDR3 runs 17 residues. The CDR3 DNA reads TGTGCCAGCAGTGCCCTGGGACAGAGCTCCTATAATTCACCCCTCCACTTT. It yields the protein CASSALGQSSYNSPLHF.

This clone is medium-sized. The chain recombines TRBV18 with TRBJ1-1; perhaps TRBD1 as D (6 bases). Germline CDR1 reads KGHSH; CDR2 reads LQKENI. The ends were cut back, 2 bases at V and 5 bases at J, with 9 bases in the middle. The CDR3 sequence is 13 residues long. CDR3 coding DNA: TGTGCCAGCTCACCAAACAGGGAAACTGAAGCTTTCTTT. Its protein is CASSPNRETEAFF.

V and J are TRBV6-5 and TRBJ1-2; D remains unclear. Trimming took 7 bases from V and 10 from J, leaving 10 bases between them. In germline, CDR1 is MNHEY, CDR2 SVGAGI. The CDR3 is made up of 10 amino acids. CDR3 region: CASMSAIYTF. The DNA for the CDR3 is TGTGCCAGCATGAGTGCGATCTACACCTTC.

The rearrangement joins TRBV5-1 to TRBJ2-2; TRBD1 is a possible D gene (5 bases). The CDR3 extends over 15 amino acids. Germline V gene data show CDR1 as SGHRS and CDR2 as YFSETQ. V dropped 0 bases and J dropped 6 bases, with 12 bases sitting between them. The CDR3 spells CASSLGATTAGELFF. The CDR3 bases are TGCGCCAGCAGCTTGGGCGCTACGACAGCCGGGGAGCTGTTTTTT.

The chain carries TRBV6-2 or TRBV6-3 and TRBJ2-1; D unclear. Germline V gene lookup returns CDR1 MNHEY and CDR2 SVGEGT. The CDR3 length is 15 residues. The V end was cut by 2 bases, the J end by 0 bases, with 8 bases between. The CDR3 is CASSYLGTSYNEQFF. The CDR3, as DNA: TGTGCCAGCAGTTACCTCGGTACCTCCTACAATGAGCAGTTCTTC.

This rearrangement joins TRBV7-6 to TRBJ2-7; 10 nucleotides match TRBD2. V lost 3 bases and J lost 1; bases outside the gene matches: 6. CDR1 is SGHVS and CDR2 is FNYEAQ in the germline V gene. The CDR3 runs to 16 residues. The CDR3 DNA is TGTGCCAGCAGCTTGGGTCTGGGACTAGCGTCCTACGAGCAGTACTTC. Translation: CASSLGLGLASYEQYF. The full variable domain, with the rest looked up from reference TRBV7-6 and TRBJ2-7, is GAGVSQSPRYKVTKRGQDVALRCDPISGHVSLYWYRQALGQGPEFLTYFNYEAQQDKSGLPNDRFSAERPEGSISTLTIQRTEQRDSAMYRCASSLGLGLASYEQYFGPGTRLTVT.

The chain is built from TRBV18 and TRBJ2-1; D is perhaps TRBD1 (6 bases). Germline V gives CDR1 KGHSH, CDR2 LQKENI. This CDR3 region has 15 residues. With 3 bases removed from V and 2 bases from J, the gap between germline ends came to 11 bases. The DNA for the CDR3 is TGTGCCAGCTCACCCAGGACAGCCACCTACAATGAGCAGTTCTTC. Its translation: CASSPRTATYNEQFF.

The rearrangement links TRBV15 to TRBJ1-4; 12 positions agree with TRBD1. The V and J ends lost 0 bases and 7 bases, in that order; junction bases with no gene match: 6. The CDR3 covers 17 residues. Germline CDR1 LNHNV, CDR2 YYDKDF (reference sequence). The chain's CDR3 is CATSRDHGTGGGEKLFF. The DNA of the CDR3 is TGTGCCACCAGCAGAGATCACGGGACAGGGGGCGGTGAAAAACTGTTTTTT.

This clone was detected a few times. This chain uses TRBV3-1 (or the pseudogene TRBV3-2) with TRBJ2-1, with 13 bases that match TRBD2. CDR1 LGHDT and CDR2 YNNKEL come from the germline V gene (reference sequence). The V gene end was trimmed by 4 bases and the J gene end by 7 bases; junction bases not matched to a gene: 4. This CDR3 contains 15 residues. For the CDR3, the DNA is TGTGCCAGCAGCCGGGGACTAGCGGGAAGGAATGAGCAGTTCTTC. It is translated as CASSRGLAGRNEQFF.

This chain links TRBV7-9 with TRBJ2-3; 9 bases are shared with TRBD2. V lost 2 bases to trimming and J lost 1 base; unmatched junction nucleotides: 10. The CDR3 has 18 amino acids. Germline V CDR1 and CDR2: SEHNR, FQNEAQ (reference sequence). CDR3 DNA sequence: TGTGCCAGCAGCTTAAAAGGGGGAACTAGCGGGCGCACAGATACGCAGTATTTT. Protein: CASSLKGGTSGRTDTQYF.

V is TRBV4-3 and J is TRBJ1-3; D may be TRBD1 (5 bases). This CDR3 has 14 residues. Germline assignment: CDR1 LGHNA and CDR2 YSLEER. V was shortened by 1 base and J by 8 bases, with 12 bases between the two germline ends. The CDR3 nucleotides are TGCGCCAGCAGCCAAGCACGGAAAGGGGACACCATATATTTT. Protein: CASSQARKGDTIYF.

The gene calls are TRBV4-2 and TRBJ1-1; 9 nucleotides line up with TRBD1. The V gene's germline CDR1 is LGHNA and CDR2 YNFKEQ. The V and J ends lost 1 base and 7 bases, in that order; junction bases with no gene match: 7. The CDR3 has 15 residues. The CDR3 nucleotides read TGTGCCAGCAGCCAAGTACCGGGACAGGGCGATGAAGCTTTCTTT. Protein sequence: CASSQVPGQGDEAFF.

The chain combines TRBV5-1 with TRBJ1-6; no clear D. Germline CDR1 SGHRS, CDR2 YFSETQ. There are 15 residues in the CDR3. V lost 5 bases and J 4 bases, leaving 13 bases between the germline ends. The CDR3, as DNA: TGCGCCAGCAGTCAGGAACCGACATATAATTCACCCCTCCACTTT. This codes for CASSQEPTYNSPLHF.